The sequence of this T cell receptor (beta chain) was determined in a study of a mutant IDH1 vaccine in newly diagnosed glioma. At the level of the study: It was radiotherapy, temozolomide, or both that patients received previously, with most receiving both. Study-level findings and limits: Pseudoprogression showed no apparent link to changes in top peripheral T cell clonotypes. A vaccine-induced immune response developed in approximately 94% of the patients.

The assay was immunoSEQ multiplex PCR, and TCRdb's table has in-frame clones only and misses some. The sample has roughly 86,000 clones, around 80% seen once. Comments on this clone: The antigen remains unidentified.

The time point is: baseline, week 1 (first vaccination visit). The treatment here: pre-vaccination baseline after standard-of-care therapy. New WHO grade 3 or 4 astrocytomas that were IDH1-mutant and ATRX-lost occurred in the donors. J gave up 7 bases and V 5 bases, and 5 bases lay outside the gene matches. The CDR3 extends over 14 amino acids. Germline V gives CDR1 SGHTA, CDR2 FQGNSA. The sample was PBMCs, taken from a glioma patient treated with radiotherapy, temozolomide or both. The chain has TRBV7-2 and TRBJ1-2, with 12 bases lining up with TRBD1. The source is a man aged 35 to 55 with glioma. CDR3 DNA: TGTGCCAGCAGCCGGGACAGGGGGCGCGGTGGCTACACCTTC. As protein: CASSRDRGRGGYTF. Drawing the rest from reference TRBV7-2 and TRBJ1-2, the complete variable domain is GAGVSQSPSNKVTEKGKDVELRCDPISGHTALYWYRQSLGQGLEFLIYFQGNSAPDKSGLPSDRFSAERTGGSVSTLTIQRTQQEDSAVYLCASSRDRGRGGYTFGSGTRLTVV.